This T cell receptor (beta chain) was obtained from a study of blood T cell repertoires in COVID-19. Libraries were prepared by immunoSEQ multiplex PCR; TCRdb keeps only in-frame clonotypes and omits some of them. This sample has roughly 500,000 clones, with more than 85% found just once. The source is a woman between 55 and 75 years old who had recovered from COVID-19. Sequenced sample: PBMCs or T cells enriched from blood (not recorded which).

CDR3 sequence (DNA): TGTGCCAGCAGCGTTGGGCAGGGGGTAACTGGAAACACCATATATTTT. It specifies CASSVGQGVTGNTIYF. V is TRBV11-2 and J is TRBJ1-3; 7 bases map to TRBD1. Trimming removed 5 bases from V and 2 bases from J; junction bases left unmatched: 9. CDR1 and CDR2 from the germline V gene are SGHAT and FQNNGV. The CDR3 length is 16 residues.